One and the same sample provided the 13 T cell receptor beta chains below, sequenced in a study of T cell responses to AZD1222 COVID-19 vaccine. Data came from immunoSEQ multiplex PCR; TCRdb stores just in-frame clones and leaves some out. This table has around 35,000 clones, 85% to 90% appearing once. This specimen consisted of peripheral blood, obtained 28 days after the second AZD1222 dose. The receptors here all came from an adult who received the AZD1222 COVID-19 vaccine.

The V gene is TRBV7-2, the J gene TRBJ1-5; TRBD1 agrees at 8 bases. The CDR3 spans 14 residues. Germline loops: CDR1 SGHTA, CDR2 FQGNSA. Trimming removed 4 bases from V and 2 bases from J; junction bases left unmatched: 1. The CDR3 protein is CASSSTGGNQPQHF. The CDR3, as DNA: TGTGCCAGCAGCTCGACAGGGGGCAATCAGCCCCAGCATTTT.

V gene TRBV1 combines with J gene TRBJ2-1; the table's D gene call, TRBD2, was not cross checked with the DNA. TRBV1 is listed as a pseudogene. The CDR3 is 19 residues long. The DNA of the CDR3 is TGCACCAGCAGCCAAGGCCCCCGGACTAGCACCCCTGAGGGGAATGAGCAGTTCTTC. This sequence encodes CTSSQGPRTSTPEGNEQFF.

This clone showed up just a few times. V usage is TRBV30 and J usage is TRBJ1-2; 9 bases agree with TRBD1. This CDR3 is 13 amino acids long. The germline CDR1 and CDR2 sequences are GTSNPN and SVGIG (reference sequence). V lost 3 bases, J lost 4 bases, and 3 bases stayed unmatched. The CDR3 nucleotides are TGTGCCTGGAGACAACAGGGGGCCTATGGCTACACCTTC. This sequence encodes CAWRQQGAYGYTF.

V gene TRBV15 combines with J gene TRBJ1-4, with D possibly matching TRBD1 (5 bases). Germline values: CDR1 LNHNV, CDR2 YYDKDF (reference sequence). The CDR3 is 12 amino acids. V lost 3 bases and J lost 15, with 14 bases in between. The CDR3 here is CATSSRAGPLFF. Here the CDR3 DNA reads TGTGCCACCAGCAGTAGAGCGGGGCCGTTGTTTTTT.

The rearrangement joins TRBV6-5 to TRBJ1-6, with D perhaps matching TRBD1 (6 bases). This CDR3 is 14 amino acids long. Germline V gives CDR1 MNHEY, CDR2 SVGAGI. Deletions cut 8 bases from V and 7 bases from J, with 15 bases between. CDR3 region: CASEPGQRNSPLHF. The DNA of the CDR3 is TGTGCCAGCGAACCGGGACAACGGAATTCACCCCTCCACTTT.

This chain uses TRBV19 with TRBJ2-4, with TRBD1 matching 7 bases. Per the germline V gene, CDR1 is LNHDA and CDR2 is SQIVND (reference sequence). After removal of 5 bases from V and 6 bases from J, the junction contained 19 bases not matched to a gene. This CDR3 spans 18 amino acids. CDR3 loop: CASSHLGTATPNRNIQYF. As DNA, the CDR3 is TGTGCCAGTAGTCACCTAGGGACAGCCACACCTAATAGAAACATTCAGTACTTC.

This rearrangement joins TRBV7-2 to TRBJ2-7; maybe TRBD2 (5 bases). CDR1 and CDR2 (germline): SGHTA, FQGNSA. The CDR3 has 15 residues. The V and J ends lost 4 bases and 0 bases respectively, with 13 bases between them. The CDR3 is CASSYGSGGSYEQYF. The CDR3 coding sequence is TGTGCCAGCAGCTATGGGAGCGGCGGCTCCTACGAGCAGTACTTC.

J is TRBJ1-2 and V is TRBV10-1, with D possibly TRBD1 on 5 matching bases. Trimming removed 3 bases from V and 5 bases from J, with 10 bases in between. Germline V gene sequence: CDR1 WNHNN, CDR2 SYGVQD (reference sequence). The CDR3 is 13 amino acids. CDR3 residues: CASSETGPYGYTF. DNA for the CDR3: TGCGCCAGCAGTGAAACAGGTCCTTATGGCTACACCTTC.

The genes are TRBV19 and TRBJ1-1, with 12 nucleotides matching TRBD1. The CDR3 is 17 residues long. Unmatched junction bases numbered 13, after V lost 6 bases and J lost 5 bases. Looked up from germline, CDR1 is LNHDA and CDR2 is SQIVND (reference sequence). The CDR3 DNA reads TGTGCCAGTAGCCCCGGGACAGGGGGCGCTTGGGGGACTGAAGCTTTCTTT. It codes for CASSPGTGGAWGTEAFF.

The gene calls are TRBV7-3 and TRBJ2-2; 8 nucleotides match TRBD1. Germline values: CDR1 SGHTA, CDR2 FQGTGA. The CDR3 loop spans 13 amino acids. Trimming cost V 4 bases and J 5 bases; bases outside gene matches: 0. The CDR3 sequence is CASSWTGTGELFF. The CDR3 DNA sequence: TGTGCCAGCAGCTGGACAGGGACCGGGGAGCTGTTTTTT.

This chain uses TRBV11-2 with TRBJ2-2; D is possibly TRBD1 (6 bases). The CDR3 consists of 15 residues. The V and J ends lost 5 bases and 0 bases respectively, with 10 bases between them. Germline V gives CDR1 SGHAT, CDR2 FQNNGV. The CDR3 nucleotides are TGTGCCAGCAGCAGACAGGCCCCGAACACCGGGGAGCTGTTTTTT. As protein: CASSRQAPNTGELFF. The full variable domain, rest sourced from reference TRBV11-2 and TRBJ2-2, is EAGVAQSPRYKIIEKRQSVAFWCNPISGHATLYWYQQILGQGPKLLIQFQNNGVVDDSQLPKDRFSAERLKGVDSTLKIQPAKLEDSAVYLCASSRQAPNTGELFFGEGSRLTVL.

This clone showed up just a few times. The chain carries TRBV7-2 and TRBJ1-4; D not resolved. CDR3 size: 13 residues. Between the trimmed V and J ends, which lost 0 bases and 2 bases, there was a span of 1 base. CDR1 SGHTA and CDR2 FQGNSA come from the germline V gene. CDR3 sequence (DNA): TGTGCCAGCAGCTTAGCGACTAATGAAAAACTGTTTTTT. Protein sequence: CASSLATNEKLFF.

V and J are TRBV29-1 and TRBJ2-1; 10 bases are a match to TRBD1. The CDR3 length is 14 residues. Germline CDR1 is SQVTM and CDR2 is ANQGSEA. After removal of 7 bases from V and 7 bases from J, the junction contained 10 bases not matched to a gene. The CDR3 reads CSADQWTGGNEQFF. In DNA, the CDR3 is TGCAGCGCCGACCAGTGGACAGGGGGTAATGAGCAGTTCTTC.